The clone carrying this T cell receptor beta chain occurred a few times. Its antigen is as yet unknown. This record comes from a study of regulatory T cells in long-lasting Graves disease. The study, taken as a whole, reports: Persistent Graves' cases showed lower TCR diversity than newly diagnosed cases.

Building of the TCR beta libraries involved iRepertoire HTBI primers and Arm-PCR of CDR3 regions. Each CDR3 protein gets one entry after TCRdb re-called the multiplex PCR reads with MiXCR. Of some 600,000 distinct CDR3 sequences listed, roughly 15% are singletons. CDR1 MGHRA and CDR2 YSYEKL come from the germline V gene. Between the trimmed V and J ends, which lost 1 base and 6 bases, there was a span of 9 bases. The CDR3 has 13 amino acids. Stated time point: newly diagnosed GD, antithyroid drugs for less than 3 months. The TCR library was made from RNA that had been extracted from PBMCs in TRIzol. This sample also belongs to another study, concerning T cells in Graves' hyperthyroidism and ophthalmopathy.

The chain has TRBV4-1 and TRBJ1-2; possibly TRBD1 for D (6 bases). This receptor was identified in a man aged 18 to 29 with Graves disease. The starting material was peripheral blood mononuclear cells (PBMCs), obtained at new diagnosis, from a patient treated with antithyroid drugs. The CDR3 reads CASSQGTADGYTF. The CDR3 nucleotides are TGCGCCAGCAGCCAAGGGACAGCGGATGGCTACACCTTC.